The T cell receptor (beta chain) under discussion was sequenced for a study of vaccination effects on CD4 cells after COVID-19. Study in general: Post-vaccine draws lagged the second dose by a median of 72 days.

Findings and limits, study-wide: Clonal contraction was marked in infection- and vaccine-induced clones late after vaccination.

TCRdb's table, derived via immunoSEQ multiplex PCR, lists solely in-frame clones and lacks some. The data hold some 70,000 clones, with about 80% observed a single time. V lost 4 bases, J lost 2 bases, and 10 bases lay in between. Germline CDR1 SGHAT, CDR2 FQNNGV. The CDR3 is 14 amino acids. ViraFEST used viral peptide pools to expand antigen-specific CD4+ T cells before sequencing. Isolation of CD4+ T cells took place after 10 to 11 days of culture. The cohort was immunized with two doses of either the BNT162b2 or mRNA-1273 vaccine. Absence of prior SARS-CoV-2 infection characterized the vaccine recipients, who showed negative nucleocapsid antibodies. Remarks on this clone: The antigen is not known.

This sequence originates from a human donor who received a COVID-19 vaccine. Material: CD4+ T cells from PBMCs cultured with HCoV-229E spike peptides, obtained after COVID-19 vaccination. The chain is built from TRBV11-2 and TRBJ2-3; D call uncertain. The CDR3 region has the DNA TGTGCCAGCAGCTCCGCGATCACCACAGATACGCAGTATTTT. Amino acids: CASSSAITTDTQYF. The variable domain in full, completed from reference TRBV11-2 and TRBJ2-3, reads EAGVAQSPRYKIIEKRQSVAFWCNPISGHATLYWYQQILGQGPKLLIQFQNNGVVDDSQLPKDRFSAERLKGVDSTLKIQPAKLEDSAVYLCASSSAITTDTQYFGPGTRLTVL.